This T cell receptor (beta chain) was obtained from a study of regulatory T cells in long-lasting Graves disease. Relying on iRepertoire HTBI primers and Arm-PCR of CDR3 regions, the team built TCR beta libraries. A single record per CDR3 protein comes from TCRdb applying MiXCR to the multiplex PCR reads. The sample shows around 320,000 distinct CDR3 sequences, roughly a sixth of them seen only once. V gave up 8 bases and J gave up 5 bases, with 18 bases separating them. The CDR3 extends over 14 amino acids. This clonotype was seen at least ten times. Documented time point: newly diagnosed GD, antithyroid drugs for less than 3 months. From PBMCs, RNA was extracted and then used to make the TCR library. The same sample was also used in a study of T cells in Graves' hyperthyroidism and ophthalmopathy.

This receptor was taken from a man in his forties with Graves disease. This chain uses TRBV12-3 or TRBV12-4 with TRBJ1-1; D remains unclear. The starting material was peripheral blood mononuclear cells (PBMCs), obtained at new diagnosis, from a patient treated with antithyroid drugs. The CDR3 region is CASASTLGWTEAFF. The CDR3 DNA is TGTGCCAGCGCCTCGACGCTTGGATGGACTGAAGCTTTCTTT.